This T cell receptor beta chain was retrieved from a study of control samples from healthy donors and cancer patients. This clone was observed a handful of times. This CDR3 has 14 residues. V was pared by 1 base and J by 0 bases, with 7 bases between. The germline CDR1 and CDR2 sequences are SGHKS and YYEKEE (reference sequence). Here immunoSEQ multiplex PCR was the method, and the copy in TCRdb shows in-frame clones only, minus some. Here the sample spans fewer than 95,000 clones, more than 75% being singletons. The chain is built from TRBV5-5 and TRBJ1-1; no clear D gene. This TCR derives from a woman aged 40 to 50 in good health. Sequences were obtained from blood. The CDR3 spells CASSLIGLNTEAFF. CDR3 DNA: TGTGCCAGCAGCTTGATAGGGTTGAACACTGAAGCTTTCTTT.